This record concerns one T cell receptor (beta chain) sequence. It was RNA transcripts that yielded the amplified TCR beta CDR3 regions. HTBI primers were the set used in a first-round RT-PCR of the TCR CDR3. Each CDR3 protein gets one entry after TCRdb re-called the multiplex PCR reads with MiXCR. The repertoire holds 500,000 or so distinct CDR3 sequences, with over 15% as singletons. This sample is drawn from a study of T cells in Graves' hyperthyroidism and ophthalmopathy. V gave up 0 bases and J gave up 1 base, with 21 bases separating them. The CDR3 length is 19 residues. Germline loops: CDR1 SGHRS, CDR2 YFSETQ. Under 3 months was the duration of disease in ophthalmopathy patients, who also had a Clinical Activity Score of at least 3 and a NOSPECS grade of at least 4. For the diagnoses, clinical symptoms, serum thyroxine and TRAb, thyroid ultrasound and orbital computed tomography were used. Around 10 ml fresh peripheral blood yielded the PBMCs.

The J gene is TRBJ2-3, the V gene TRBV5-1; D unclear. What was sequenced was blood. The TCR comes from a young woman with Graves' ophthalmopathy. The CDR3: CASSLVPLGRARRTDTQYF. CDR3 DNA sequence: TGCGCCAGCAGCTTGGTACCCCTCGGTCGAGCGAGGCGCACAGATACGCAGTATTTT.